This is a list of T cell receptor beta chains from one sample in a study of CD8+CD57+ T cells in acquired aplastic anemia. MiXCR, applied by TCRdb to the reads, yields one record per CDR3 protein. The sample has 200,000 to 250,000 distinct CDR3 sequences; roughly 53% are singletons. The source material was sorted CD4+, CD8+, or CD8+CD57+ T cells (not recorded which) from PBMCs. These receptors were taken from a human donor with aplastic anemia. Each CDR3 is given with its conserved first and last residue. A D gene is named only where the DNA matches it firmly. Size values are once, few and many counts, or a class for expanded clones, and some rows have none.

V: TRBV7-9
length: 12
D: NA
J: TRBJ1-1
size: NA
CDR3: CASSLIQTEAFF
DNA: TGTGCCAGCAGCTTAATCCAGACTGAAGCTTTCTTT

V: TRBV2
length: 14
D: NA
J: TRBJ1-4
size: NA
CDR3: CASRGRVANEKLFF
DNA: TGTGCCAGCAGGGGCAGGGTGGCTAATGAAAAACTGTTTTTT

V: TRBV2
length: 14
D: NA
J: TRBJ1-1
size: NA
CDR3: CASTLIGDNTEAFF
DNA: TGTGCCAGCACTCTGATCGGGGACAACACTGAAGCTTTCTTT

V: TRBV20-1
length: 14
D: NA
J: TRBJ2-7
size: many
CDR3: CSASPGTPTYEQYF
DNA: TGCAGTGCTAGTCCCGGGACGCCAACCTACGAGCAGTACTTC

V: TRBV6-1
length: 14
D: NA
J: TRBJ2-7
size: many
CDR3: CASSAPWESYEQYF
DNA: TGTGCCAGCAGTGCCCCTTGGGAATCCTACGAGCAGTACTTC

V: TRBV20-1
length: 13
D: NA
J: TRBJ1-1
size: many
CDR3: CSARLEKNTEAFF
DNA: TGCAGTGCTAGATTAGAGAAGAACACTGAAGCTTTCTTT

V: TRBV3-1
length: 13
D: NA
J: TRBJ1-1
size: NA
CDR3: CASSRGRATEAFF
DNA: TGTGCCAGCAGCCGAGGGCGGGCCACTGAAGCTTTCTTT

V: TRBV20-1
length: 14
D: TRBD1
J: TRBJ2-1
size: NA
CDR3: CSARNPGQGEEQFF
DNA: TGCAGTGCTAGAAACCCGGGACAGGGAGAAGAGCAGTTCTTC

V: TRBV6-1
length: 15
D: NA
J: TRBJ2-7
size: many
CDR3: CASSERREQGYEQYF
DNA: TGTGCCAGCAGTGAAAGGAGAGAACAGGGTTACGAGCAGTACTTC

V: TRBV12-2
length: 12
D: NA
J: TRBJ2-1
size: NA
CDR3: CASRPLQGAQFF
DNA: TGTGCAAGTCGCCCATTACAAGGTGCGCAGTTCTTC